This entry features one TCR beta chain sequence. Its binding antigen is unknown. Base qualities are not provided; no much larger clone lies one nucleotide away. The immunoSEQ hsTCRB v3.0 assay was used at survey level resolution to sequence the TRB variable region. The target sequencing depth for TRB was roughly 40,000-55,000 T-cell genomes per sample. Pooled TRB libraries were sequenced on an Illumina MiSeq with a v3 150-cycle kit. The published analysis was carried out like this. Repertoire analysis ran in R within a reproducible Nextflow workflow covering QC, data transformation and analysis. LymphoSeq2, an R package for exploring AIRR-Seq data, was used to implement custom analyses. Several samples that yielded fewer than 5000 total TRB sequences were excluded, so that 150 to 200 HIV repertoires were analyzed. Among the roughly 200 retained HIV repertoires, some 60 were collected before ART initiation and 129 after ART initiation. Each repertoire was downsampled to 5000 TRB nucleotide sequences, and summary statistics were averaged across 100 downsampling iterations. The analysis kept only TRB sequences whose CDR3 regions were at least seven amino acids long. A Shannon entropy-derived clonality score and the Gini coefficient were used to measure diversity. In repertoire networks, the top 5000 CDR3 amino acid sequences were linked whenever an edit distance of one separated two sequences. For TRB CDR3 amino acid sequences, GLIPH2 was used to predict antigen specificity groups and MHC restriction. CDR3 amino acid sequences were matched against VDJdb and McPAS-TCR to flag known CMV, EBV, HIV or tissue antigen associations. Pre-ART, post-ART and control groups were compared with Wilcoxon signed-rank tests and Holm-Bonferroni correction. TCRdb obtained this table from immuneACCESS and retained in-frame rearrangements with V and J assigned. These tables miss some clones; where compared with another copy, unresolved V genes account for less than half of the shortfall, and the remainder is unexplained. Clonal size and the V and J genes are those of that table, whereas D and trimming came from the DNA. This sample holds tens of thousands of clones; 85% to 95% were observed only once. The ten most abundant clones make up approximately 3% of the sample.

Inclusion was restricted to participants for whom at least one PBMC sample before ART initiation and at least two post-ART samples were available. Every participant with HIV received treatment in the United States of America. Before DNA extraction, cryopreserved samples of roughly 0.95-10 million PBMC were thawed and washed. At the time of the earliest PBMC sample, participants with HIV were aged between about 23 and 54 years. PBMC samples from each participant spanned 1-4 timepoints before ART initiation and 2-8 timepoints after ART initiation, with a median of 7 samples. Serial HIV viral load, CD4+ T-cell count, ART history and demographic data were obtained for every participant. Genomic DNA was extracted from unsorted PBMC with a Qiagen kit on a QIAcube, processed in batches of 12 samples. This entry is derived from a study of long-term antiretroviral therapy in people with HIV (dated by TCRdb to between 2021 and 2024). Study-level background: The earliest samples were collected about a decade before the 2015 WHO recommendation for immediate ART, when ART was typically delayed until CD4 counts fell. A retrospective serial study tested whether changes in peripheral blood TRB repertoire composition and diversity were associated with ART initiation and durable HIV suppression. The cohort contributed 150 to 200 cryopreserved PBMC samples from about 29 adults with confirmed HIV infection, collected serially over a mean of approximately six years (range 1-12). No cross-contamination during QIAcube processing was seen in test extractions of a monoclonal T-cell line run alongside 30 to 35 polyclonal samples. About 35% of the 30 participants with HIV were female. On the study overall, not on this receptor specifically: Inferences about post-ART repertoire changes are limited because no data were available on ART adherence, viral resistance or therapy changes. Because cell numbers in pre-ART samples were limited, unsorted PBMC were profiled instead of sorted CD4+ and CD8+ T cells. The repertoire was dominated across all time points by expanded TRB clones identified before ART initiation, although this dominance was seen to fluctuate and to decrease in many PLHIV after ART. Narrower CDR3 length ranges were observed in HIV repertoires than in controls, and an antigen-experienced repertoire with only a slight naive shift after ART was suggested by the network structure. A significant increase in TRB diversity was found to be associated with ART initiation, although TRB diversity was observed to remain significantly below that of transplant donor controls even after long-term ART. Because PBMC availability was limited, only the TCR beta chain was sequenced, with no alpha chain pairing. The samples span the years 2004 to 2017, and the ART regimens used at that time may not be as effective as current regimens.

This TCR was sampled from a man between 45 and 60 years old with HIV. This sample comprised unsorted PBMCs, obtained 5.3 years after starting antiretroviral therapy.

The nucleotide sequence reads TGTGCCAGCAGTAGGCTGAACACTGAAGCTTTCTTT. This is translated as CASSRLNTEAFF. Recombination linked TRBV25-1 to TRBJ1-1, with no confidently assigned D gene. CDR1 MGHDK and CDR2 SYGVNS are derived from the germline V gene. A distance of 4 bases separates the germline ends of V and J, which lose 5 bases and 0 bases respectively. Including cysteine and phenylalanine, the CDR3 has 12 amino acids. Just CDR3 DNA is preserved here, 36 bases in frame from base 1.